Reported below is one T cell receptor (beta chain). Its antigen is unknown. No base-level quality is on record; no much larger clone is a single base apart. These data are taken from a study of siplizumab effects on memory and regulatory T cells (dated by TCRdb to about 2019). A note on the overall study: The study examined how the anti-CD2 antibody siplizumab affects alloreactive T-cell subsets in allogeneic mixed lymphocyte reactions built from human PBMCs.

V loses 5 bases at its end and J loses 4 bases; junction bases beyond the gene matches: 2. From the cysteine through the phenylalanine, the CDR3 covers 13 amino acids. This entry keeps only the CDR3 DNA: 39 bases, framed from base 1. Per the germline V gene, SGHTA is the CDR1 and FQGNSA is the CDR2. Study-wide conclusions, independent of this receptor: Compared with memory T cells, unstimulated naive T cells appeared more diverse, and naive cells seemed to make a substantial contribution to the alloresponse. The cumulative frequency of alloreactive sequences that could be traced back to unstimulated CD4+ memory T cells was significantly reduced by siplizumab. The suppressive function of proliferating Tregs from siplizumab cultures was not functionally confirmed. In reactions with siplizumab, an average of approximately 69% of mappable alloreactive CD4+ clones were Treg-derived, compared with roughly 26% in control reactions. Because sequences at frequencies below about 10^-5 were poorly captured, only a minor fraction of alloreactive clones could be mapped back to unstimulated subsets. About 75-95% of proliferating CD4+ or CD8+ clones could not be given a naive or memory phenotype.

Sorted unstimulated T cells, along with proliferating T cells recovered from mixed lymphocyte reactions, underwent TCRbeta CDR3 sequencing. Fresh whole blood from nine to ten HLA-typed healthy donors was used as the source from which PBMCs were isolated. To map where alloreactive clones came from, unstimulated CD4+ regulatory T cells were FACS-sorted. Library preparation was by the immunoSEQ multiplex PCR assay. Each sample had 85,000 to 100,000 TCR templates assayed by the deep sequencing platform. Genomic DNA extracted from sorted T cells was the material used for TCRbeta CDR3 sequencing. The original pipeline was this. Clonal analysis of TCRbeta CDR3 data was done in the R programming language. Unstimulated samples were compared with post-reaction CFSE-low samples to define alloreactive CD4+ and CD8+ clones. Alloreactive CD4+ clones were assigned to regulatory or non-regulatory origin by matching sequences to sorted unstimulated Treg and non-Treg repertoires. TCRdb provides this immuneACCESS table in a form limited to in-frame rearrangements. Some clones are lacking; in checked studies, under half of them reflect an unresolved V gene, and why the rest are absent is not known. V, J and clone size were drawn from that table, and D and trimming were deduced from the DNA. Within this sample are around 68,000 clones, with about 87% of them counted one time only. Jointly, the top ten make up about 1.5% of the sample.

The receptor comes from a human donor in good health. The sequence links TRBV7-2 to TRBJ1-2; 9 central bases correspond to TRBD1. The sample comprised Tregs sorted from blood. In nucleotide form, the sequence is TGTGCCAGCAGCAGACAGGGGGGCTATGGCTACACCTTC. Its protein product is CASSRQGGYGYTF.